This entry is about one T cell receptor beta chain. These data are taken from a study of beta chain features in type 1 diabetes. The sequenced template was cDNA made from the entire isolated RNA. The assay was immunoSEQ multiplex PCR, and TCRdb's table has in-frame clones only and misses some. The profile covers a few hundred thousand clones, with about 30% appearing a single time and about 3.9% taken by the ten largest. Per germline, CDR1 SGDLS and CDR2 YYNGEE. This CDR3 spans 15 amino acids. V lost 5 bases to trimming and J lost 3 bases; unmatched junction nucleotides: 6. The chain links TRBV9 to TRBJ2-3; 10 nucleotides match TRBD1. This sequence was found in a man aged 30-40 years in good health. Specimen: central memory CD4+ T cells from blood. The CDR3 loop is CASSLGDRGTDTQYF. CDR3 nucleotide sequence: TGTGCCAGCAGTCTAGGGGACAGGGGAACAGATACGCAGTATTTT.